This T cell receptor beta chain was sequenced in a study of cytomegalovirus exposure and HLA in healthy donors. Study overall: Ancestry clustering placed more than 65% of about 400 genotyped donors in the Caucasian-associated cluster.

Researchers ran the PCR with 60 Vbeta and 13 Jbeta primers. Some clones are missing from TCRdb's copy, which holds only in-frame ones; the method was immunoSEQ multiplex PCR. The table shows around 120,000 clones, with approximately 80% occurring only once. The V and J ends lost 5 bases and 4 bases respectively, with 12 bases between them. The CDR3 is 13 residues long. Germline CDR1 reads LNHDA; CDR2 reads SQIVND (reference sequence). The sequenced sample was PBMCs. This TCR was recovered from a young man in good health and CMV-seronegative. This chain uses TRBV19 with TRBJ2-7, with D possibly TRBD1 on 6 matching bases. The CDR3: CASSPGHMYEQYF. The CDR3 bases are TGTGCCAGTAGTCCGGGACACATGTACGAGCAGTACTTC.